The subject of this entry is one T cell receptor (beta chain). This entry comes from a study of blood T cell repertoires in COVID-19. Study at large: PBMCs, B-cell-depleted T cells, or T cells provided the cDNA or gDNA that made up the material.

Germline CDR1 reads SNHLY; CDR2 reads FYNNEI. V lost 3 bases to trimming and J lost 2 bases, with 13 bases between them. This CDR3 spans 15 amino acids. TCRdb's copy holds only in-frame clones and misses some; the assay was immunoSEQ multiplex PCR. The table records approximately 100,000 clones, 75% to 85% of them present only once. This sequence was found in a man between 65 and 85 years old with acute or convalescent COVID-19. Sequencing was done on a sample of peripheral blood. The chain joins TRBV2 to TRBJ1-2; D call uncertain. This CDR3 is CASSDGLWVNYGYTF. The CDR3 region has the DNA TGTGCCAGCAGTGATGGACTTTGGGTGAACTATGGCTACACCTTC. Full variable domain (remainder filled in from reference TRBV2 and TRBJ1-2): EPEVTQTPSHQVTQMGQEVILRCVPISNHLYFYWYRQILGQKVEFLVSFYNNEISEKSEIFDDQFSVERPDGSNFTLKIRSTKLEDSAMYFCASSDGLWVNYGYTFGSGTRLTVV.